This T cell receptor (beta chain) was captured by sequencing in a study of T cell responses to AZD1222 COVID-19 vaccine. About the study: Second-dose recipients at about 4 or about 12 weeks were treated as one pooled group. Study conclusions and caveats: Spike-specific TCRs gained breadth and depth after people received two AZD1222 doses. Repertoires were sampled only after the peak T cell response.

Only in-frame clones appear in the TCRdb table, and some are missing; sequencing was by immunoSEQ multiplex PCR. The sample carries about 140,000 clones, over 75% recorded once. To note about this clone: Its antigen is still unknown.

Germline V gene data show CDR1 as SNHLY and CDR2 as FYNNEI. Trimming stripped 8 bases from V and 2 bases from J, with 16 bases between. The CDR3 has 14 amino acids. The TCR was taken from an adult in good health. The chain is built from TRBV2 and TRBJ2-7, with D perhaps matching TRBD2 (6 bases). The sample here was peripheral blood, taken on day 0 of AZD1222 vaccination. The CDR3 DNA follows: TGTGCCAGCGCCAATAGCGGATCTACCTACGAGCAGTACTTC. This translates into CASANSGSTYEQYF.